These 5 T cell receptor beta chains came from one sample sequenced in a study of blood T cells in healthy people across ages. A second PCR, run for about 7 to 11 cycles, used a sample-barcoded 5' primer plus a J-beta primer mix. TCRdb re-called the 5' RACE reads with MiXCR, one entry per CDR3 protein. The sample holds 1 million or so distinct CDR3 sequences, roughly a quarter seen once. The sample was also reused in another study, on T cells of mothers and their children.

The sequencing sample was made of blood. These receptors came from a girl aged 2 to 9 in good health.

The table lists this clonotype with a few counts. The CDR3 ends on some other residue instead of the conserved phenylalanine or tryptophan, so this is likely a read error. The rearrangement joins TRBV29-1 to TRBJ1-1, with D possibly being TRBD1 (5 bases). Trimming stripped 0 bases from V and 5 bases from J, with 10 bases between. The CDR3 spans 13 residues. Germline CDR1 reads SQVTM; CDR2 reads ANQGSEA. The CDR3, as DNA: TGCAGCGTTGAAGAAGGGGTAGGAACTGAAGCTTTCCTT. Amino acids: CSVEEGVGTEAFL.

The chain has TRBV29-1 and TRBJ2-7; TRBD2 aligns across 7 bases. The CDR3 is 18 residues long. Germline CDR1 SQVTM, CDR2 ANQGSEA. Losses at the gene ends were 6 bases for V and 4 bases for J; bases not matched to a gene: 24. CDR3: CSVTGWDGPYKRDYEQYF. CDR3 nucleotides: TGCAGCGTCACAGGTTGGGACGGACCCTACAAGCGGGATTACGAGCAGTACTTC.

The sample holds a few counts of this clonotype. The chain joins TRBV4-3 to TRBJ2-6; the D is unclear. This CDR3 region has 18 residues. CDR1 and CDR2 from the germline V gene are LGHNA and YSLEER. Trimming removed 0 bases from V and 0 bases from J, with 12 bases in between. The CDR3 DNA reads TGCGCCAGCAGCCAAGACTACCGTCTTTCCTCTGGGGCCAACGTCCTGACTTTC. This gives the protein CASSQDYRLSSGANVLTF.

The chain uses TRBV5-1 and TRBJ2-1, with TRBD1 as a possible D gene (6 bases). The CDR3 extends over 15 amino acids. V lost 0 bases and J lost 8, with 15 bases in between. CDR1 is SGHRS and CDR2 is YFSETQ in the germline V gene. CDR3 bases: TGCGCCAGCAGCTTGGCCCTCGGCAGGGGTCATGAGCAGTTCTTC. Encoded protein: CASSLALGRGHEQFF.

The sample holds a few counts of this clonotype. In DNA, the CDR3 is TGTGCCAGCAGCCAGGACCCCTCTGGAAACACCATATATTTT. Its translation: CASSQDPSGNTIYF. V gene TRBV7-2 combines with J gene TRBJ1-3; D gene unclear. The V end was cut by 5 bases, the J end by 0 bases, with 8 bases between. Germline values: CDR1 SGHTA, CDR2 FQGNSA. The CDR3 covers 14 residues.